The clone carrying this T cell receptor (beta chain) was observed once. V lost 5 bases and J lost 5, with 19 bases in between. The CDR3 totals 15 residues. Per the germline V gene, CDR1 is SGHVS and CDR2 is FQNEAQ. Amplified material comprised TCR beta CDR3 regions derived from RNA transcripts. The first-round RT-PCR employed HTBI primers together with the Qiagen OneStep RT-PCR kit. A multiplex PCR was then performed as the second round. TCRdb reanalysed the multiplex PCR reads using MiXCR and keeps one entry per CDR3 protein. The table lists 200,000 to 300,000 distinct CDR3 sequences, around 42% of them singletons. These data come from a study of Graves' ophthalmopathy and Graves' hyperthyroidism.

The chain uses TRBV7-8 and TRBJ2-7; maybe TRBD1 (5 bases). The receptor was isolated from an adult man with Graves' ophthalmopathy. The sequencing sample was made of peripheral blood. CDR3 nucleotide sequence: TGTGCCAGCAGCCCTACTCTGCGAAAGGGGAACGAGCAGTACTTC. Its translation: CASSPTLRKGNEQYF. Combining the CDR3 with reference TRBV7-8 and TRBJ2-7 gives the whole variable domain GAGVSQSPRYKVAKRGQDVALRCDPISGHVSLFWYQQALGQGPEFLTYFQNEAQLDKSGLPSDRFFAERPEGSVSTLKIQRTQQEDSAVYLCASSPTLRKGNEQYFGPGTRLTVT.